This paragraph reports one T cell receptor (beta chain). Its antigen is not known. One end of the junction varies from germline; a read error may be responsible. These data come from a study of glioma-infiltrating T cells. This CDR3 comprises 15 residues. Germline assignment: CDR1 MDHEN and CDR2 SYDVKM. The iRepertoire nested amplicon-rescue multiplex PCR amplified TCR alpha and beta CDR3s from RNA. TCRdb re-analysed the multiplex PCR reads in MiXCR, keeping a single row per CDR3 protein. The table includes fewer than 500,000 distinct CDR3 sequences, 41% detected once. Study-wide results and limits: A blood CDR3 motif signature was depleted in highly divergent patients.

The sequencing input was glioma tissue, nonneoplastic brain tissue, or PBMCs (not recorded which). The TCR originated in a human donor with low-grade glioma or glioblastoma, undergoing nonglioma brain surgery, or in good health (not recorded which). The rearrangement links TRBV28 to TRBJ1-3; 7 nucleotides align to TRBD1. Here the CDR3 reads CASSLRDRPGNAIYF. Here the CDR3 DNA reads TGTGCCAGCAGTCTCCGGGACAGACCTGGAAACGCCATATATTTT.